One and the same sample provided the 8 T cell receptor beta chains below, sequenced in a study of precursors of human CD4 cytotoxic T cells. The bulk UMI libraries came from four sorted CD4+ memory subsets, including IL-7R-high and IL-7R-negative TEMRA. TCRdb re-analysed the reads in MiXCR, keeping a single row per CDR3 protein. The table has 620 or so distinct CDR3 sequences, about a fifth seen once. Sequences were obtained from memory CD4+ T cells from blood (PBMCs). The receptors derive from a human donor in good health.

V usage is TRBV11-2 and J usage is TRBJ1-4; 8 bases align to TRBD1. The CDR3 length is 12 residues. The V gene end was trimmed by 9 bases and the J gene end by 6 bases; junction bases not matched to a gene: 3. CDR1 SGHAT and CDR2 FQNNGV come from the germline V gene. The CDR3 here is CASGQGYEKLFF. DNA for the CDR3: TGTGCCAGTGGACAGGGTTATGAAAAACTGTTTTTT.

This clonotype was found a few times. The V gene is TRBV12-3 or TRBV12-4, the J gene TRBJ2-5; a weak D match, TRBD1 (6 bases). V was trimmed by 2 bases and J by 4 bases, leaving 11 bases between them. This CDR3 contains 14 residues. The CDR3 sequence: CASSLWEGGETQYF. CDR3 sequence (DNA): TGTGCCAGCAGTTTATGGGAAGGGGGAGAGACCCAGTACTTC.

This rearrangement joins TRBV20-1 to TRBJ2-1; D is unresolved. Germline CDR1 is DFQATT and CDR2 is SNEGSKA (reference sequence). The V gene lost 6 bases and the J gene lost 11 bases, with 20 bases spanning the gap. This CDR3 comprises 13 residues. CDR3 nucleotides: TGCAGTGCCTATGAGTTTGGGCAAATGAAGCAGTTCTTC. It is translated as CSAYEFGQMKQFF.

This clonotype was seen a few times. The chain couples TRBV28 to TRBJ2-1, with 10 bases fitting TRBD1. The germline V gene encodes CDR1 MDHEN and CDR2 SYDVKM. This CDR3 comprises 16 residues. With 2 bases clipped from V and 6 bases from J, the junction kept 7 bases outside the gene matches. The CDR3 spells CASSLRMGQGINEQFF. CDR3 coding DNA: TGTGCCAGCAGTTTAAGAATGGGACAGGGGATCAATGAGCAGTTCTTC.

The rearrangement joins TRBV20-1 to TRBJ2-1; perhaps TRBD2 as D (5 bases). The CDR3 loop spans 11 amino acids. V lost 5 bases, J lost 10 bases, and 12 bases lay in between. Germline V gene lookup returns CDR1 DFQATT and CDR2 SNEGSKA (reference sequence). DNA for the CDR3: TGCAGTGCTGACTATCTCGGGGAGCAGTTCTTC. This encodes CSADYLGEQFF.

This clonotype is categorized as large. The chain recombines TRBV29-1 with TRBJ2-2; the D gene could be TRBD1 or TRBD2 (6 bases each). In germline, CDR1 is SQVTM, CDR2 ANQGSEA. This CDR3 has 14 amino acids. V was trimmed by 3 bases and J by 5 bases, leaving 13 bases between them. In DNA form, the CDR3 reads TGCAGCGTTGATGGGGGGCTAGGGACCGGGGAGCTGTTTTTT. Protein product: CSVDGGLGTGELFF.

This clonotype was seen more than once but under ten times. This sequence joins TRBV20-1 and TRBJ2-1; unclear D gene. CDR1 is DFQATT, CDR2 SNEGSKA, per germline (reference sequence). V was clipped by 0 bases and J by 1 base, with 7 bases between them. The CDR3 spans 14 residues. The CDR3 reads CSARDLGSYNEQFF. The CDR3 DNA follows: TGCAGTGCTAGAGATCTCGGATCCTACAATGAGCAGTTCTTC.

Only a few counts were recorded for this clonotype. This chain connects TRBV6-5 to TRBJ2-6; 11 nucleotides line up with TRBD1. Germline CDR1 is MNHEY and CDR2 is SVGAGI. The CDR3 consists of 19 residues. J lost 2 bases, V lost 0 bases, and 6 bases had no gene match. CDR3 coding DNA: TGTGCCAGCAGTTACTCGGGGGGACAGGGGGTGGCTGGGGCCAACGTCCTGACTTTC. Encoded protein: CASSYSGGQGVAGANVLTF.